In this sample, the clone carrying this T cell receptor (beta chain) turned up once. Its cognate antigen is unknown. Method: immunoSEQ multiplex PCR; TCRdb's copy keeps in-frame clones and lacks some. The repertoire holds tens of thousands of clones, with 84% as singletons. The data were taken from a study of graft-versus-host responses after intestinal transplantation. About the study: Transplants were multivisceral, liver-intestinal, or isolated intestinal.

There are 14 residues in the CDR3. Germline-derived CDR1 and CDR2 are LGHNA and YNFKEQ. The ends were cut back, 3 bases at V and 6 bases at J, with 12 bases in the middle. Whole-study results and caveats: Levels of circulating GvH clones at their peak were associated with early post-transplant HvG declines. In patients with graft-donor T cell macrochimerism, allograft graft-versus-host to host-versus-graft clonal ratios were high. Recipient bone marrow held GvH clones, some seen earlier in ileum or blood.

V is TRBV4-2 and J is TRBJ1-5; tentatively, D is TRBD1 (5 bases). The sample consisted of unstimulated CD4+ T cells sorted from spleen or lymph node cells, taken before transplant. The clonotype originates from a human donor who was the organ donor for an intestinal transplant. CDR3 coding DNA: TGTGCCAGCAGCCAGGAGGGGCGGCTTCAGCCCCAGCATTTT. As protein: CASSQEGRLQPQHF.